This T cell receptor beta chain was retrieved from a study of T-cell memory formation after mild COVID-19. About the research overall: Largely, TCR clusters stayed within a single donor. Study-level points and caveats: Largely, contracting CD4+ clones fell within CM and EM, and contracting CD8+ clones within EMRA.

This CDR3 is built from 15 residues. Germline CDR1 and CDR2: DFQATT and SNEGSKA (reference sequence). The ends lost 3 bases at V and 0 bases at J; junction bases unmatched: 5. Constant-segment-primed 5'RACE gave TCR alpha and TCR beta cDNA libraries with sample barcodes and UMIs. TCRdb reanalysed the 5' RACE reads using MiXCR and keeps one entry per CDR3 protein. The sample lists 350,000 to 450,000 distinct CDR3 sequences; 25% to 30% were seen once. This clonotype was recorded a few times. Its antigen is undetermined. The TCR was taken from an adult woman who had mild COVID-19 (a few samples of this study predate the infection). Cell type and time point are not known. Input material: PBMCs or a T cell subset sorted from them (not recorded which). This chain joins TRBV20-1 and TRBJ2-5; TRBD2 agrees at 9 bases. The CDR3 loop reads CSARREGSYQETQYF. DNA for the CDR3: TGCAGTGCTAGGCGGGAGGGATCCTACCAAGAGACCCAGTACTTC.